This record covers a single TCR beta chain. Its antigen has not been determined. No base qualities exist here, and no much larger clone lies one base off it. The time point label on this specimen signifies: newly diagnosed GD, antithyroid drugs for less than 3 months. For both TCR sequencing and RNA sequencing, RNA was extracted from PBMCs using TRIzol. Graves' disease was diagnosed according to American Thyroid Association guidelines. Patients were recruited from an endocrinology department in Xi'an, China. Each patient gave 7.5 to 10 milliliters of peripheral blood, collected in an EDTA anticoagulant tube. Ficoll Paque Plus density gradient separation was used to isolate PBMCs, and no further T cell sorting was performed. RNA quality was checked with an Agilent 2100 Bioanalyzer and agarose gel, and concentration with a NanoDrop 2000. This sample is drawn from a study of regulatory T cells in long-lasting Graves disease (dated by TCRdb to about 2021). Context from the whole study: Patients with newly diagnosed Graves' disease had been on antithyroid drugs for under 3 months. Peripheral blood TCR sequencing and RNA sequencing compared persistent Graves' disease patients with newly diagnosed Graves' disease patients. The study was registered as a clinical trial and conducted in China. A total of some 33 samples were covered by TCR sequencing, comprising around 13 persistent and some 20 newly diagnosed Graves' disease patients. General study outcomes and caveats: Sequencing and analysis were limited to the TCR beta chain. As a limitation, the authors acknowledged that the small sample size may reduce accuracy. The study examined only peripheral blood because the primary lesion, thyroid tissue, could not be accessed. Compared with newly diagnosed patients, persistent Graves' disease patients had lower TCR Shannon entropy and fewer highly expanded clones, which suggests clonal expansion. Patients with persistent disease shared more public clonotypes (about 2,500) than newly diagnosed patients did (approximately 970).

Receptors were amplified or captured by multiplex PCR. Instrument used: Illumina HiSeq 4000. TCR beta libraries were built with iRepertoire HTBI primers and Arm-PCR amplification of CDR3 regions. PCR products were gel purified before sequencing. Concerning the study's data processing: Gene usage analysis of CDR3 amino acid clonotypes relied on the 60 or so TRBV and 13 to 15 TRBJ segments identified across samples. COPE and FqMerger were used to merge the filtered high-quality paired reads into contigs. BLAST was used to align contigs to IMGT TRBV, TRBD and TRBJ reference genes, with CDR3 defined following IMGT. Clonotypes above 0.1% frequency were classified as highly expanded clones. Shannon entropy was used to measure repertoire diversity, and the Gini coefficient was used to measure V-J evenness. A clonotype found in more than one individual was treated as public. TCRdb trimmed public reads at Q25 via fastp, called clones via MiXCR and kept in-frame beta chains. Records with the same CDR3 protein are collapsed into one entry carrying the most frequent genes and DNA. The V and J calls were determined by TCRdb, not by the authors. The sample contains about 440,000 distinct CDR3 sequences, 15% of them found a single time. Roughly a sixth of the sample is held by the ten biggest clonotypes.

Separately, the same data were catalogued under a study of T cells in Graves' hyperthyroidism and ophthalmopathy. From the second report: Stable Graves' hyperthyroidism was defined as no progression to ophthalmopathy during 18 months of follow-up. Hyperthyroidism patients were aged 18 to 65 years and newly diagnosed, with disease duration of less than 2 months. The study excluded patients with uncontrolled infections, other autoimmune diseases, pregnancy or lactation. Clinical symptoms, serum thyroxine and TRAb, thyroid ultrasound, and orbital computed tomography formed the basis for the diagnoses. For the first round of RT-PCR on the TCR CDR3, the HTBI primer set was used together with the Qiagen OneStep RT-PCR kit. Most expanded thyroid clonotypes (frequency above 0.001) were also detected in blood, a finding suggesting that blood repertoires may reflect thyroid immune responses. In cross-validation, a model built on a 13 V-J signature told ophthalmopathy apart from stable hyperthyroidism with over 85% sensitivity and about 81% specificity, and in testing the same model reached 80%/75%. In validation, the model predicted progression to ophthalmopathy a median of roughly 6.2 months before onset, with roughly 68% sensitivity and 72.22% specificity. To identify TCR V-J signatures that set the groups apart, the researchers used a discovery cohort of more than 95 patients, made up of 43 with Graves' ophthalmopathy and about 60 with stable Graves' hyperthyroidism. Prospective prediction of ophthalmopathy was tested in an independent validation cohort consisting of fewer than 20 hyperthyroidism patients and about 17 patients who later progressed to ophthalmopathy. The 85 to 100 discovery patients were randomly split 7:3 into training and test sets. In more than 5 Graves' hyperthyroidism patients, the study also compared T-cell repertoires from thyroid tissue with T-cell repertoires from blood. Following sampling, methimazole starting at 30 mg daily was given to hyperthyroidism patients, and high-dose intravenous methylprednisolone was given to ophthalmopathy patients. The libraries were constructed in a second round of multiplex PCR and then size-selected and purified. Paired-end sequencing of the libraries was performed with 100 bp reads on an Illumina HiSeq2000. SOAPnuke was used to process the raw data, throwing out any read that contained adapters or uncalled bases, had a mean Phred below 15, or lacked an exact constant-primer or identifier match. COPE v1.2.5 was used to merge the high-quality paired reads, and each unique nucleotide sequence was defined as a clonotype. Clonotypes were aligned to IMGT TRBV, TRBD and TRBJ reference segments using MiTCR v1.1. The analysis included only V-J combinations with a frequency above 0.0001, which together covered more than 99% of the repertoires. A TCS score was defined as the ratio of F50 (clonal expansion) to E x V (chaos), with BLOSUM62-based TCRdist applied between CDR3 peptides within each V-J. Welch's t-statistics and random forest reduced around 550 V-J features to about 12, which were used in a naive Bayes classifier (R e1071). Sample size was not statistically predetermined, and investigators were not blinded to group allocation. The paper describes TCR Vbeta CDR3 sequencing of about 140 peripheral blood samples, made up of about 41 ophthalmopathy patients, more than 70 hyperthyroidism patients and approximately 17 progressor patients.

Specimen: peripheral blood mononuclear cells (PBMCs), collected at new diagnosis, from a patient treated with antithyroid drugs. The sequence derives from a woman in her 30s with Graves disease. Donor details come from another sample of the same person, matched by shared clones.

The nucleotide sequence reads TGTGCCAGCAGCTTGGGGCCTGCGGGGGAGACCCAGTACTTC. Its coded protein is CASSLGPAGETQYF. The sequence is built from TRBV5-5 and TRBJ2-5; the best D guess is TRBD2, with 6 bases matching. V lost 0 bases and J lost 5 bases; the stretch between them is 11 bases long. From the cysteine through the phenylalanine, the CDR3 covers 14 amino acids. The CDR3 DNA has 42 bases and is translated from base 1. Based on the germline V gene (reference sequence), the CDR1 and CDR2 sequences are SGHKS and YYEKEE.